Below, 23 T cell receptor beta chains from the same sample are listed, as sequenced in a study of shared clonotypes between healthy human individuals. TCRdb keeps only in-frame clones here, not all; method: immunoSEQ multiplex PCR. The table has 2.5 million or so clones, 90% to 95% seen once; the top ten hold over 0.12%. The sample comprised naive CD4+ T cells sorted from blood. Subset specified: CD45RA+ positively selected. All receptors come from a man aged 18 to 29 in good health.

V gene TRBV5-1 combines with J gene TRBJ2-1; possibly TRBD1 for D (6 bases). Trimming shortened V by 6 bases and J by 0 bases, and 13 bases separated the two germline ends. The germline CDR1 and CDR2 sequences are SGHRS and YFSETQ. CDR3 length: 15 residues. CDR3 nucleotides: TGCGCCAGCACCATTACAGGGACCTCCTACAATGAGCAGTTCTTC. This sequence encodes CASTITGTSYNEQFF.

The chain links TRBV5-1 to TRBJ2-7; D might be TRBD1 (5 bases). CDR1 and CDR2 from the germline V gene are SGHRS and YFSETQ. V was clipped by 0 bases and J by 4 bases, with 17 bases between them. The length of the CDR3 is 16 residues. The CDR3 sequence is CASSLGQSTSDYEQYF. For the CDR3, the DNA is TGCGCCAGCAGCTTGGGACAGTCCACTTCGGATTACGAGCAGTACTTC.

Only one count was recorded for this clone. The chain joins TRBV6-1 to TRBJ2-3, with 9 bases aligning to TRBD2. The CDR3 is made up of 16 amino acids. V shed 1 base and J 4 bases; nucleotides not matched to a gene: 6. Per the germline V gene, CDR1 is MNHNS and CDR2 is SASEGT. In DNA form, the CDR3 reads TGTGCCAGCAGTGAAGGGGCGGGGGGGCCCCCAGATACGCAGTATTTT. Protein sequence: CASSEGAGGPPDTQYF.

The genes are TRBV10-1 and TRBJ2-2, with no clear D. Germline V gene data show CDR1 as WNHNN and CDR2 as SYGVQD (reference sequence). The CDR3 has 14 residues. Trimming took off 7 bases at V and 1 base at J, with 10 bases between the two ends. This chain's CDR3 is CASKAELNTGELFF. The CDR3 bases are TGCGCCAGCAAGGCAGAGCTGAACACCGGGGAGCTGTTTTTT.

This clone has only a few counts. The chain uses TRBV6-5 and TRBJ2-5, with a possible D match to TRBD2 (6 bases). The DNA end is a closer match to TRBJ2-7, so the J assignment may be wrong. CDR3 length: 15 amino acids. The germline V gene encodes CDR1 MNHEY and CDR2 SVGAGI. Here the CDR3 DNA reads TGTGCCAGCAGGGGGAGGAGTGGCGGATCCTACGAGCAGTACTTC. Its translation: CASRGRSGGSYEQYF.

The CDR3 DNA sequence: TGCGCCAGCAGCTTGGAACCCGGGTGGAACACTGAAGCTTTCTTT. As protein: CASSLEPGWNTEAFF. The V and J genes are TRBV5-1 and TRBJ1-1, with D hard to call. V lost 0 bases and J 1 base, leaving 10 bases between the germline ends. CDR3 length equals 15 residues. CDR1 is SGHRS and CDR2 is YFSETQ in the germline V gene.

V gene TRBV7-9 combines with J gene TRBJ2-3, with D hard to call. V shed 1 base and J shed 5 bases, with 10 bases lying between them. Germline-derived CDR1 and CDR2 are SEHNR and FQNEAQ (reference sequence). The CDR3 contains 14 residues. This CDR3 reads CASSLEYPGDTQYF. In DNA, the CDR3 is TGTGCCAGCAGCTTAGAGTACCCAGGAGATACGCAGTATTTT.

The V gene is TRBV30, the J gene TRBJ1-5; D ambiguous. Germline V gene sequence: CDR1 GTSNPN, CDR2 SVGIG (reference sequence). V was trimmed by 1 base and J by 3 bases, leaving 16 bases between them. This CDR3 region has 16 residues. The CDR3 DNA reads as TGTGCCTGGAGTGACGCCCCCGGGCTACTCAATCAGCCCCAGCATTTT. Translating gives CAWSDAPGLLNQPQHF.

V is TRBV4-3 and J is TRBJ2-6; D may be TRBD1 (6 bases). Germline CDR1 reads LGHNA; CDR2 reads YSLEER. This CDR3 region has 17 residues. Trimming pared 4 bases from V and 0 bases from J, leaving 13 bases between. The chain's CDR3 is CASSRLTGVSGANVLTF. CDR3 sequence (DNA): TGCGCCAGCAGCCGATTGACAGGTGTCTCTGGGGCCAACGTCCTGACTTTC.

The gene calls are TRBV11-2 and TRBJ2-7, with D possibly matching TRBD1 (6 bases). Deletions cut 4 bases from V and 1 base from J, with 14 bases between. The CDR3 covers 15 residues. Germline CDR1 is SGHAT and CDR2 is FQNNGV. Here the CDR3 DNA reads TGTGCCAGCAGCTCCGCCACAGGGCTGTCCTACGAGCAGTACTTC. Translating gives CASSSATGLSYEQYF.

The chain carries TRBV14 and TRBJ1-3; unclear D gene. Deletions cut 0 bases from V and 7 bases from J, with 4 bases between. The CDR3 is made up of 12 amino acids. Germline CDR1 is SGHDN and CDR2 is FVKESK. CDR3 nucleotide sequence: TGTGCCAGCAGCCAAGATTGGAACACCATATATTTT. This encodes CASSQDWNTIYF.

The chain has TRBV11-3 and TRBJ2-3; 9 nucleotides match TRBD1. J was trimmed by 0 bases and V by 0 bases; bases with no gene match: 1. The CDR3 sequence is 16 residues long. The germline V gene has CDR1 SGHNT and CDR2 YENEEA. The CDR3 bases are TGTGCCAGCAGCTTAGATGGGACAGGGAGCACAGATACGCAGTATTTT. It yields the protein CASSLDGTGSTDTQYF.

V is TRBV5-1 and J is TRBJ1-1; no clear D. The CDR3 is made up of 14 amino acids. Germline V CDR1 and CDR2: SGHRS, YFSETQ. V was shortened by 4 bases and J by 1 base, with 11 bases between the two germline ends. The DNA of the CDR3 is TGCGCCAGCAGCGGCCCGGTGGGGAACACTGAAGCTTTCTTT. Translation: CASSGPVGNTEAFF.

This clone showed up just once. This rearrangement joins TRBV11-2 to TRBJ1-1; D unclear. The germline CDR1 and CDR2 sequences are SGHAT and FQNNGV. The germline V and J ends were trimmed by 5 bases and 5 bases, with 12 bases remaining between them. The CDR3 consists of 13 residues. CDR3 in DNA: TGTGCCAGCAGCCCACAAGTGGTAACTGAAGCTTTCTTT. This translates into CASSPQVVTEAFF.

The CDR3 nucleotides read TGCGCCAGCAGTCTATCTACGCAAGAGACCCAGTACTTC. Its translation is CASSLSTQETQYF. This chain connects TRBV4-1 to TRBJ2-5; D not resolved. V was cut by 6 bases and J by 2 bases, with 10 bases left in between. Germline CDR1 reads MGHRA; CDR2 reads YSYEKL. The CDR3 extends over 13 amino acids.

The rearrangement joins TRBV5-1 to TRBJ2-1, with TRBD1 as a possible D gene (6 bases). V was clipped by 5 bases and J by 6 bases, with 18 bases between them. Germline CDR1 SGHRS, CDR2 YFSETQ. The CDR3 has 15 amino acids. CDR3 DNA sequence: TGCGCCAGCAGTATGACAGGCGCAAGGGGCAATGAGCAGTTCTTC. Its translation: CASSMTGARGNEQFF.

This chain connects TRBV7-2 to TRBJ2-5; no clear D. V lost 5 bases and J 7 bases, leaving 8 bases between the germline ends. Germline values: CDR1 SGHTA, CDR2 FQGNSA. The CDR3 has 11 residues. CDR3 nucleotide sequence: TGTGCCAGCAGCCCATGGGGGACCCAGTACTTC. Residues: CASSPWGTQYF.

The chain is built from TRBV25-1 and TRBJ2-5, with TRBD2 matching over 9 bases. Trimming removed 0 bases from V and 3 bases from J; junction bases left unmatched: 5. The CDR3 consists of 16 residues. Germline CDR1 is MGHDK and CDR2 is SYGVNS. The CDR3 spells CASSEYAGGVKETQYF. DNA for the CDR3: TGTGCCAGCAGTGAATACGCGGGGGGGGTAAAAGAGACCCAGTACTTC.

The chain recombines TRBV4-1 with TRBJ2-7; D gene uncertain. The CDR3 totals 16 residues. Trimming took off 2 bases at V and 5 bases at J, with 19 bases between the two ends. Germline V gene sequence: CDR1 MGHRA, CDR2 YSYEKL. CDR3 amino acids: CASSQTPGVLLHEQYF. In DNA, the CDR3 is TGCGCCAGCAGCCAAACCCCAGGTGTACTCTTGCACGAGCAGTACTTC.

This rearrangement joins TRBV30 to TRBJ2-7; 8 positions match TRBD1. The trim removed 2 bases at V and 3 bases at J, leaving 3 bases unmatched. Germline V CDR1 and CDR2: GTSNPN, SVGIG (reference sequence). This CDR3 spans 13 amino acids. CDR3 protein: CAWSYGQGYEQYF. The CDR3 bases are TGTGCCTGGAGTTACGGACAGGGCTACGAGCAGTACTTC.

The V gene is TRBV5-1, the J gene TRBJ2-3; 8 bases fit TRBD1. The CDR3 runs 15 residues. The germline V gene has CDR1 SGHRS and CDR2 YFSETQ. Unmatched junction bases numbered 8, after V lost 7 bases and J lost 1 base. The CDR3 nucleotides are TGCGCCAGCGCGATACAGGGGGAGGGCACAGATACGCAGTATTTT. Encoded protein: CASAIQGEGTDTQYF.

The gene calls are TRBV28 and TRBJ2-1, with a possible D match to TRBD2 (7 bases). The CDR3 has 14 amino acids. Trimming shortened V by 5 bases and J by 4 bases, and 12 bases separated the two germline ends. Germline CDR1 and CDR2: MDHEN and SYDVKM. For the CDR3, the DNA is TGTGCCAGCAGTACGGGGGGCCGGTACAATGAGCAGTTCTTC. It encodes CASSTGGRYNEQFF.

The V gene is TRBV7-2, the J gene TRBJ2-1; the D gene could be TRBD1 or TRBD2 (5 bases each). This CDR3 has 12 amino acids. V gave up 6 bases and J gave up 10 bases, with 13 bases separating them. Germline assignment: CDR1 SGHTA and CDR2 FQGNSA. The CDR3 reads CASRHDRGEQFF. The CDR3 bases are TGTGCCAGCAGACACGACAGAGGGGAGCAGTTCTTC.